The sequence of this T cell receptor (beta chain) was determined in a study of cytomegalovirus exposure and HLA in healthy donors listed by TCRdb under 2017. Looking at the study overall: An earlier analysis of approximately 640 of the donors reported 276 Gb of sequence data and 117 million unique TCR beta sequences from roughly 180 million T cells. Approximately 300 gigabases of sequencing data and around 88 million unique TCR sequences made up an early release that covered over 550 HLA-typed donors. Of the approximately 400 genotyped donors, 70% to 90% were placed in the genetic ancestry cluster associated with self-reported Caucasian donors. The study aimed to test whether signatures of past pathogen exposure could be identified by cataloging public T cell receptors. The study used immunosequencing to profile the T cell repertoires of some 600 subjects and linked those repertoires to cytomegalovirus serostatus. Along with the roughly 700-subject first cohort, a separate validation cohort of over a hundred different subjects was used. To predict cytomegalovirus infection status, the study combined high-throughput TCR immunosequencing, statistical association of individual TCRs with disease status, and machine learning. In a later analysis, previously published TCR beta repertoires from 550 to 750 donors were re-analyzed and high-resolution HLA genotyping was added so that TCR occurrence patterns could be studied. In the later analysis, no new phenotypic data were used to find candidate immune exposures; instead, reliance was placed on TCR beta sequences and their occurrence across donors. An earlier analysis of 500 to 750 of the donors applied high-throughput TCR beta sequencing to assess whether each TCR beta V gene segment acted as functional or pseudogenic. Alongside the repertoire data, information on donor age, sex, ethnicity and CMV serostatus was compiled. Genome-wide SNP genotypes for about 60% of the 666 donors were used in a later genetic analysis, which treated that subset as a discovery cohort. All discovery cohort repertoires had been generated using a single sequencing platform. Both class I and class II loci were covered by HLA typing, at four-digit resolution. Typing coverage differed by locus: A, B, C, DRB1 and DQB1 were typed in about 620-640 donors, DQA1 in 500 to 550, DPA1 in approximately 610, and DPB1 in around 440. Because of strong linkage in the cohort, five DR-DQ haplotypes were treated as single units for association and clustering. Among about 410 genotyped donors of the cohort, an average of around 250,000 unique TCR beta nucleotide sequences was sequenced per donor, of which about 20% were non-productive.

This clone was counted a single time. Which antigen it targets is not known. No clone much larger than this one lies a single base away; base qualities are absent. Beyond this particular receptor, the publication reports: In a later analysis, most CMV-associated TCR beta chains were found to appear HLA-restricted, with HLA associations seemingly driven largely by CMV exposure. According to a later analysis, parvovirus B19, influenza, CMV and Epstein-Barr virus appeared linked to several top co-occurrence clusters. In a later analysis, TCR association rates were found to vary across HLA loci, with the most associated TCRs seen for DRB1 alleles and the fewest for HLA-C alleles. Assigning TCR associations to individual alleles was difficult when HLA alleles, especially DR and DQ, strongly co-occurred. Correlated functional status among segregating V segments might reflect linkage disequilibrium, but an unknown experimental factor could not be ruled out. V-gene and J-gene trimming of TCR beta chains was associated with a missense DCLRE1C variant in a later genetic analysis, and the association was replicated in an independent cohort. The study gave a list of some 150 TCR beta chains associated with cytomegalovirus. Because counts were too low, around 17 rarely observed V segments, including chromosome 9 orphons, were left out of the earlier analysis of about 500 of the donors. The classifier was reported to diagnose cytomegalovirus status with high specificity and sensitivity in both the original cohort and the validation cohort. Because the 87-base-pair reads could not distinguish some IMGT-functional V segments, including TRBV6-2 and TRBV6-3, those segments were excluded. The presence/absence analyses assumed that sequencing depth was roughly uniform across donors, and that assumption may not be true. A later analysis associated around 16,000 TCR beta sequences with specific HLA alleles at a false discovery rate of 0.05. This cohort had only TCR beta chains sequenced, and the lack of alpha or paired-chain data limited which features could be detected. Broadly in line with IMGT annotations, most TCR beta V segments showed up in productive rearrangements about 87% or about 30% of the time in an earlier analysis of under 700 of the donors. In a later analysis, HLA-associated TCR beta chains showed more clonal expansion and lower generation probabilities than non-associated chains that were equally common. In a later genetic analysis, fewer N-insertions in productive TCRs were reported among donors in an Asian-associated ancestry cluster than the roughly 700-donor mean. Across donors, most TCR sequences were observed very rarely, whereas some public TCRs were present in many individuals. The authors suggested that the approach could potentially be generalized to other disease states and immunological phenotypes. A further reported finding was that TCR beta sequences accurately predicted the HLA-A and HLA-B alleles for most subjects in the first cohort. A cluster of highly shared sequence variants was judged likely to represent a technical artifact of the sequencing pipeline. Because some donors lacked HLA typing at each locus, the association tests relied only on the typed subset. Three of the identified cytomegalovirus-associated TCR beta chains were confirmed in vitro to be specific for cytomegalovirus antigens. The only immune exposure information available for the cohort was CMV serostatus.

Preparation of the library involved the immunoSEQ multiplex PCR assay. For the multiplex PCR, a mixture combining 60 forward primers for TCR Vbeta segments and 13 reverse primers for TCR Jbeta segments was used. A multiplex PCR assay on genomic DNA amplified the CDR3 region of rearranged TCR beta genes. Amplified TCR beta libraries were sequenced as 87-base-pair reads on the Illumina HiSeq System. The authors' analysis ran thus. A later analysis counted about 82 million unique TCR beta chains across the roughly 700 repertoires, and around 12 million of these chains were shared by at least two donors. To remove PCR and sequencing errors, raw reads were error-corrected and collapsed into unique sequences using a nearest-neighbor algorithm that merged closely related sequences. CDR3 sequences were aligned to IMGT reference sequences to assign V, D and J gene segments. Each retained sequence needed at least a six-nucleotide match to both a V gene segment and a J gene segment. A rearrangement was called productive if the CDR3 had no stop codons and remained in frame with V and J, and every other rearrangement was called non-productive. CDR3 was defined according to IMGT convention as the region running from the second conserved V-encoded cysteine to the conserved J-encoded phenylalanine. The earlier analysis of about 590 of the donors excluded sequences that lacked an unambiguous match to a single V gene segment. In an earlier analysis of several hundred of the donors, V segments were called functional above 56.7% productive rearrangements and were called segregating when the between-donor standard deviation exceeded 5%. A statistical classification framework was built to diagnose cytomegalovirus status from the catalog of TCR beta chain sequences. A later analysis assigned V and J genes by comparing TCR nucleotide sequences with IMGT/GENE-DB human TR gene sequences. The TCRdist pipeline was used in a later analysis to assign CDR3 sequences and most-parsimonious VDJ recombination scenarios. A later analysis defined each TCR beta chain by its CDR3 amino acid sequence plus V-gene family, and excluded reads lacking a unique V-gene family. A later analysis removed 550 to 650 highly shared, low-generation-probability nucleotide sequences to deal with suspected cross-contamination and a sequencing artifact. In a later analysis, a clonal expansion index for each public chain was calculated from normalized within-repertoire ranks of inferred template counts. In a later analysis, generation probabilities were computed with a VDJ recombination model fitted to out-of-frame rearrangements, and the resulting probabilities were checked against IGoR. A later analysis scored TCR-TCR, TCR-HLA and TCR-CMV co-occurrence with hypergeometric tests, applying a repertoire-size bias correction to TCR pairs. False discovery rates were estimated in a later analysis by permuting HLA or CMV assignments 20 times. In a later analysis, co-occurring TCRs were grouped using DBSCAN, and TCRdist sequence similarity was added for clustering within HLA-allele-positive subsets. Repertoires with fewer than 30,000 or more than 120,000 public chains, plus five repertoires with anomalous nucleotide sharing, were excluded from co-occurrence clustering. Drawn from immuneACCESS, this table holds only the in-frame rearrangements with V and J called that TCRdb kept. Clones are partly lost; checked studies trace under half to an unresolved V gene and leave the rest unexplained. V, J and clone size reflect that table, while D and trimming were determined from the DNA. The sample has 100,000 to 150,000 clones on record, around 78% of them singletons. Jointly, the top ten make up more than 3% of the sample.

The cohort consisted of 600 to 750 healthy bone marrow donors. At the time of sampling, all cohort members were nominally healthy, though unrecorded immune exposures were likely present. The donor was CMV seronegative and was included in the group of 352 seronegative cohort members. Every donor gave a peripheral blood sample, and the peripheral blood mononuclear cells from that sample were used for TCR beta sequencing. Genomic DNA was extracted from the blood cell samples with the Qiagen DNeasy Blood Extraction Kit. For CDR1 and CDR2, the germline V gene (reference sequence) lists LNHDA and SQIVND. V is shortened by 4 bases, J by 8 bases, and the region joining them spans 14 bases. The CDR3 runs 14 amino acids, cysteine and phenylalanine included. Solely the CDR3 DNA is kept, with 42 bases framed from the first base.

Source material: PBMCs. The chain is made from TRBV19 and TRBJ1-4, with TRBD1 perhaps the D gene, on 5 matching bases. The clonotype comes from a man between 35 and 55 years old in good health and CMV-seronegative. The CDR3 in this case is CASSSTGFQEKLFF. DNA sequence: TGTGCCAGTAGTAGCACAGGATTTCAAGAAAAACTGTTTTTT.